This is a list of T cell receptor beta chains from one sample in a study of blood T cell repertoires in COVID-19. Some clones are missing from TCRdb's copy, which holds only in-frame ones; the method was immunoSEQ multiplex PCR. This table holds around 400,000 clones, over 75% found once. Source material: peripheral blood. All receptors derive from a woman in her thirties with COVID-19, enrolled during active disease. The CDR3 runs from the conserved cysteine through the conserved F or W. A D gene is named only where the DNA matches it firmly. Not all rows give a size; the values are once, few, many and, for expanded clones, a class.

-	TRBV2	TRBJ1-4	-	CASTYEKKLFF	TGTGCCAGCACCTATGAGAAGAAACTGTTTTTT
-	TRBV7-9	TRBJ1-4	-	CASSVLRENEKLFF	TGTGCCAGCAGCGTCCTGCGGGAAAATGAAAAACTGTTTTTT
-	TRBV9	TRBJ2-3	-	CASTPGGTDTQYF	TGTGCCAGCACCCCGGGAGGCACAGATACGCAGTATTTT
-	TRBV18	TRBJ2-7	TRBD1	CASSPLGTDYEQYF	TGTGCCAGCTCACCACTCGGGACAGACTACGAGCAGTACTTC
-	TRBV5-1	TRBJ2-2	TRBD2	CASSSGLAGTGELFF	TGCGCCAGCAGCTCGGGACTAGCGGGGACCGGGGAGCTGTTTTTT
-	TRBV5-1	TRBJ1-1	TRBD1	CASSLGRGDTEAFF	TGCGCCAGCAGCTTGGGCAGGGGGGACACTGAAGCTTTCTTT
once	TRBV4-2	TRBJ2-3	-	CASSQDSPGMTDTQYF	TGTGCCAGCAGCCAAGATTCACCGGGAATGACAGATACGCAGTATTTT
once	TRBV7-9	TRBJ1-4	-	CASSLGMAGEKLFF	TGTGCCAGCAGCTTAGGCATGGCTGGTGAAAAACTGTTTTTT
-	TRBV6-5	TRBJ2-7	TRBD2	CASSLEGGPYEQYF	TGTGCCAGCAGTTTGGAGGGAGGGCCCTACGAGCAGTACTTC
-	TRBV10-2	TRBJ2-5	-	CASSESGSGGVKTQYF	TGCGCCAGCAGTGAGTCAGGTAGCGGAGGGGTAAAGACCCAGTACTTC
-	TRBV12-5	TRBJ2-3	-	CASGLVRDGKVSTDTQYF	TGTGCTAGTGGTTTGGTGAGGGATGGGAAGGTTAGCACAGATACGCAGTATTTT
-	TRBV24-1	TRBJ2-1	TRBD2	CATSDPGTSGSNEQFF	TGTGCCACCAGTGATCCCGGGACTAGCGGGAGTAATGAGCAGTTCTTC
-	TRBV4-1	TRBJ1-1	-	CASSPWQRSMNTEAFF	TGCGCCAGCAGCCCCTGGCAGCGATCCATGAACACTGAAGCTTTCTTT
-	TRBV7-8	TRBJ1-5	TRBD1	CASSLGDRGHNQPQHF	TGTGCCAGCAGCTTGGGGGACAGGGGACATAATCAGCCCCAGCATTTT
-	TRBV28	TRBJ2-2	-	CASNSAGWTGELFF	TGTGCCAGCAACTCGGCGGGATGGACCGGGGAGCTGTTTTTT